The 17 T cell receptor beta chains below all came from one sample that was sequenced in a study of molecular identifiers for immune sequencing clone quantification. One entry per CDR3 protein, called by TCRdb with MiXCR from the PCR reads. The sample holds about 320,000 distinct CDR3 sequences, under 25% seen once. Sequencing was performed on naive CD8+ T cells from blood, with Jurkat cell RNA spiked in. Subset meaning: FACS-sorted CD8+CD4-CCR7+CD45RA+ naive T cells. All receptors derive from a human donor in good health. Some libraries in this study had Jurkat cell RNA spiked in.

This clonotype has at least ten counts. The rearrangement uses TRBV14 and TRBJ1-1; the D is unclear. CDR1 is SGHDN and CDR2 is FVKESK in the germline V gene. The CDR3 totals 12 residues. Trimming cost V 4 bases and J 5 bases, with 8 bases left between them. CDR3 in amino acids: CASSPPGTEAFF. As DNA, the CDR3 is TGTGCCAGCAGCCCCCCGGGGACTGAAGCTTTCTTT.

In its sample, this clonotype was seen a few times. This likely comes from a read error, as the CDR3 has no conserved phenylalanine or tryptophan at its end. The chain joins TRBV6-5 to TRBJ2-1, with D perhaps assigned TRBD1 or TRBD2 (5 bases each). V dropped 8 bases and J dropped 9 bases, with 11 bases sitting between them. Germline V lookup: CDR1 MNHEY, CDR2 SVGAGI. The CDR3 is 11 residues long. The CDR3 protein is CASDSGGEQFI. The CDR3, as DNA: TGTGCCAGCGACAGCGGAGGTGAGCAGTTCATC.

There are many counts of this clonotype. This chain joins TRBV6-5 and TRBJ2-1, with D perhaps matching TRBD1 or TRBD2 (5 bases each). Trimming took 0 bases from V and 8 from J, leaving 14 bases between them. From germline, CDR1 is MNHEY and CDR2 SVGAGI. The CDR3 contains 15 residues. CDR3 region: CASSYSYVGTDEQFF. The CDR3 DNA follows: TGTGCCAGCAGTTACTCGTATGTAGGGACCGATGAGCAGTTCTTC.

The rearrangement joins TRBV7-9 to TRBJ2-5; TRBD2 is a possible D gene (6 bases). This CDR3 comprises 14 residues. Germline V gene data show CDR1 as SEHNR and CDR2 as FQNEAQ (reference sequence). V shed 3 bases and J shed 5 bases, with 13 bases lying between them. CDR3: CASSFPRGAETQYF. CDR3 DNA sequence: TGTGCCAGCAGCTTTCCTCGCGGGGCTGAGACCCAGTACTTC.

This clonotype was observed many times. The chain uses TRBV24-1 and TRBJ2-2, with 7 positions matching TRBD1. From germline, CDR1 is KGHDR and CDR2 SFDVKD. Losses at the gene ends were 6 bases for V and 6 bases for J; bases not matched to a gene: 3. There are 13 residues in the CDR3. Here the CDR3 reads CATSTGTAGELFF. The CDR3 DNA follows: TGTGCCACCAGTACCGGGACAGCCGGGGAGCTGTTTTTT.

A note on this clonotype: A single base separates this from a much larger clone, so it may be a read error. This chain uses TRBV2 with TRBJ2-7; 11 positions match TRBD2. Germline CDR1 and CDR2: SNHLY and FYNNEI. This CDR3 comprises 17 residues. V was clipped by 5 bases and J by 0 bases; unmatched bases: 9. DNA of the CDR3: TGTGCCAGCAGTCCGCGACTAGCGGGGTTCAGCTCCTACGAGCAGTACTTC. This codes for CASSPRLAGFSSYEQYF.

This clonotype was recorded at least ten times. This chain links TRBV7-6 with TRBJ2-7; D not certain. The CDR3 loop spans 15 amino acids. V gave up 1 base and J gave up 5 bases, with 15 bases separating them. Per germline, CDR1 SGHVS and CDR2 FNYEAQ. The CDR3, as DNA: TGTGCCAGCAGCTTAGGTGAACTGACTCGGAACGAGCAGTACTTC. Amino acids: CASSLGELTRNEQYF.

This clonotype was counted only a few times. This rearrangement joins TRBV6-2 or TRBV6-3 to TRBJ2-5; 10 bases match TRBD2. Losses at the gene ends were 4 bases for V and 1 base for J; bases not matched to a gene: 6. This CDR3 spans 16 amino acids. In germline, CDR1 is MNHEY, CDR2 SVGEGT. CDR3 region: CASSSPRTSGQETQYF. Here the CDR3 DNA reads TGTGCCAGCAGTTCCCCCCGGACTAGCGGCCAAGAGACCCAGTACTTC.

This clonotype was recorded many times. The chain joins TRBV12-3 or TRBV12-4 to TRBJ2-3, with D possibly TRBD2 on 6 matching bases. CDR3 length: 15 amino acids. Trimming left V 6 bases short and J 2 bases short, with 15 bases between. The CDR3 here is CASSSRTTYTDTQYF. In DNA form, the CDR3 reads TGTGCCAGCAGCTCGAGGACTACGTACACAGATACGCAGTATTTT.

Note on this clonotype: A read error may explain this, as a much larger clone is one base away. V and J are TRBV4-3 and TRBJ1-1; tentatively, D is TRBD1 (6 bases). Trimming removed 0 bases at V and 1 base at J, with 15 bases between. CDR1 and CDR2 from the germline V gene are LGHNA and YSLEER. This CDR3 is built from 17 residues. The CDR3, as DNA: TGCGCCAGCAGCCAAGATTGGGGGCCATCGGCGAACACTGAAGCTTTCTTT. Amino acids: CASSQDWGPSANTEAFF.

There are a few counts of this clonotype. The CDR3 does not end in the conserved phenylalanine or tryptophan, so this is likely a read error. CDR3 coding DNA: TGTGCCAGCAGCCCGACAGGTCACGAGCAGTACCTC. It codes for CASSPTGHEQYL. V and J are TRBV14 and TRBJ2-7, with a possible D match to TRBD1 (6 bases). Germline CDR1 reads SGHDN; CDR2 reads FVKESK. Between the trimmed V and J ends, which lost 4 bases and 5 bases, there was a span of 9 bases. The CDR3 loop spans 12 amino acids.

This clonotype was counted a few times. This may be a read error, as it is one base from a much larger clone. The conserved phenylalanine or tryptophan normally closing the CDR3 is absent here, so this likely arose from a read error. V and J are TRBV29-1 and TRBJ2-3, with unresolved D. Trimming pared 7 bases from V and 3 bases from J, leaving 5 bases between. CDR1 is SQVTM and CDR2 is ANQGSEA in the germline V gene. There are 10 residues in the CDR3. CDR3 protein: CSGWTDTQYL. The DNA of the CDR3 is TGCAGCGGGTGGACAGATACGCAGTATTTA.

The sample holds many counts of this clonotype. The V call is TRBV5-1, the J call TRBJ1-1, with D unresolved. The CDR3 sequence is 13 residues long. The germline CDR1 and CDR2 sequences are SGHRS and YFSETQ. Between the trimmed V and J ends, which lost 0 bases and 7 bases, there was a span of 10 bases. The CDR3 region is CASSLEVLDEAFF. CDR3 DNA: TGCGCCAGCAGCTTGGAAGTTTTGGATGAAGCTTTCTTT.

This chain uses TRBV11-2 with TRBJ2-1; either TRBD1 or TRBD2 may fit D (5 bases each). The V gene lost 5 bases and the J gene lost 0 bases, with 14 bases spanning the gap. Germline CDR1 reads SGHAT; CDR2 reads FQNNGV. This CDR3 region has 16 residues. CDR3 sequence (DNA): TGTGCCAGCAGCATAGGGACCCAGAGCTCCTACAATGAGCAGTTCTTC. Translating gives CASSIGTQSSYNEQFF.

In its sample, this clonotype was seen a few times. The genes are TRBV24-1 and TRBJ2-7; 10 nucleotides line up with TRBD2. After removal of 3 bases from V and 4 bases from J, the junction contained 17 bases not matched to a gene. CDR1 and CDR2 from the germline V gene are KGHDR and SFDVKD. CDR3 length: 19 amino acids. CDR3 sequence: CATSDPLAGAKTAIYEQYF. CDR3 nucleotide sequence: TGTGCCACCAGTGATCCCCTAGCGGGGGCCAAGACCGCCATTTACGAGCAGTACTTC.

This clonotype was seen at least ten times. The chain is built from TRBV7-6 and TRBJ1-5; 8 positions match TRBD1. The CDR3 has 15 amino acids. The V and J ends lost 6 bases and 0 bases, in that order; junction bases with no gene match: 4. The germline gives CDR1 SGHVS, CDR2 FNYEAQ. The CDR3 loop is CASRETGDSNQPQHF. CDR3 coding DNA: TGTGCCAGCAGAGAGACAGGGGATAGCAATCAGCCCCAGCATTTT.

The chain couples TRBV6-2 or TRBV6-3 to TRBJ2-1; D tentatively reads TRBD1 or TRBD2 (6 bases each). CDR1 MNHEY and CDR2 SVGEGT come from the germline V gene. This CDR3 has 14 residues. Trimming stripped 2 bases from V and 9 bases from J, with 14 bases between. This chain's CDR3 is CASSYGGHNGEQFF. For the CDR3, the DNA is TGTGCCAGCAGTTACGGGGGGCACAACGGTGAGCAGTTCTTC.